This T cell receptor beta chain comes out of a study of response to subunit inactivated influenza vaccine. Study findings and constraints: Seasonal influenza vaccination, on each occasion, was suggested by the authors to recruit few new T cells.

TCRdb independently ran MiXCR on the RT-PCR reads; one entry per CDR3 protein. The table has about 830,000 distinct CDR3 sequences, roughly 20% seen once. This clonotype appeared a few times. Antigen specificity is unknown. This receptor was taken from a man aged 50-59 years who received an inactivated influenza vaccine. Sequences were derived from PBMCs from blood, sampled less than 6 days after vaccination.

CDR3 residues: CASSLNSFSGNTIYF. CDR3 coding DNA: TGTGCCAGCAGCTTAAACAGTTTCTCTGGAAACACCATATATTTT. V and J are TRBV7-9 and TRBJ1-3; D gene uncertain. CDR1 and CDR2 (germline): SEHNR, FQNEAQ (reference sequence). Trimming cost V 2 bases and J 0 bases, with 8 bases left between them. The CDR3 extends over 15 amino acids.